This T cell receptor beta chain was found in a study of T cells expressing NK-cell markers. Study as a whole: Among the eight sequenced donors, seven tested HCMV-seropositive and one tested seronegative.

cDNA encoding TCR beta was synthesized via 5'RACE template switching incorporating UMIs. TCRdb reworked the 5' RACE reads into one entry per CDR3 protein, no DNA. The sample totals 150,000 or so distinct CDR3 sequences. This CDR3 contains 14 residues. Germline CDR1 and CDR2: SEHNR and FQNEAQ (reference sequence). The rearrangement links TRBV7-9 to TRBJ2-5; TCRdb's assignment of TRBD1 cannot be checked, as there is no DNA. Sequencing was carried out using blood T cells: a sorted CD56 or NKG2C T cell subset, CD4+ or CD8+ T cells, or bulk PBMC T cells (not recorded which). The clonotype was recovered from a woman aged 45-65 years in good health. This CDR3 reads CASSHLDREETQYF.